These 3 T cell receptor beta chains were sequenced from one sample in a study of blood T cell repertoires in COVID-19. TCRdb's table, derived via immunoSEQ multiplex PCR, lists solely in-frame clones and lacks some. The repertoire includes 150,000 or so clones, around 87% of them detected once, and about an eighth sits in the top ten. The sequenced sample was peripheral blood. The source of these receptors is a man in his late teens or twenties with COVID-19, enrolled during active disease.

This chain connects TRBV27 to TRBJ1-1; a possible D gene is TRBD1 (5 bases). Trimming shortened V by 0 bases and J by 8 bases, and 10 bases separated the two germline ends. Germline V CDR1 and CDR2: MNHEY, SMNVEV (reference sequence). This CDR3 has 13 residues. The CDR3 loop is CASSLSMGREAFF. Here the CDR3 DNA reads TGTGCCAGCAGTTTATCTATGGGGCGGGAAGCTTTCTTT.

The genes are TRBV19 and TRBJ2-2; TRBD2 aligns across 8 bases. The CDR3 extends over 16 amino acids. V lost 4 bases and J lost 0; bases outside the gene matches: 4. The germline V gene encodes CDR1 LNHDA and CDR2 SQIVND (reference sequence). CDR3 sequence: CASSTLAGPNTGELFF. CDR3 in DNA: TGTGCCAGTAGTACTTTAGCGGGACCGAACACCGGGGAGCTGTTTTTT. The full variable domain, rest sourced from reference TRBV19 and TRBJ2-2, is DGGITQSPKYLFRKEGQNVTLSCEQNLNHDAMYWYRQDPGQGLRLIYYSQIVNDFQKGDIAEGYSVSREKKESFPLTVTSAQKNPTAFYLCASSTLAGPNTGELFFGEGSRLTVL.

The chain joins TRBV6-5 to TRBJ2-2; D might be TRBD1 (6 bases). The CDR3 consists of 14 residues. The germline CDR1 and CDR2 sequences are MNHEY and SVGAGI. The CDR3 nucleotides read TGTGTCACATTCAGGGGCTTGGGGACCGGGGAGCTGTTTTTT. Translated: CVTFRGLGTGELFF.